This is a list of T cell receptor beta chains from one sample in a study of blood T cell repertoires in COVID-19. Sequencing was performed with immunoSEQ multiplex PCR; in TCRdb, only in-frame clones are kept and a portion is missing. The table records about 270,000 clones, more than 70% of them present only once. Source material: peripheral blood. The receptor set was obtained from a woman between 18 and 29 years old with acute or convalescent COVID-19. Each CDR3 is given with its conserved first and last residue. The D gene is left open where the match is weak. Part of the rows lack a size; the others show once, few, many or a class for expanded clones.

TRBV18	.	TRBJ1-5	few	TGTGCCAGCTCACCGGCGGCAGGCAATCAGCCCCAGCATTTT	CASSPAAGNQPQHF
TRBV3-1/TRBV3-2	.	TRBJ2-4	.	TGTGCCAGCAGCCTCACGGGGGTAGCCAAAAACATTCAGTACTTC	CASSLTGVAKNIQYF
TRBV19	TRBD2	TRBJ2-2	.	TGTGCCGGGAGACTAGCGGGGACCGGGGAGCTGTTTTTT	CAGRLAGTGELFF
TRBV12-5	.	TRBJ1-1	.	TGTGCTAGTGGGGGACCCGGGACATCATCTCTGAACACTGAAGCTTTCTTT	CASGGPGTSSLNTEAFF
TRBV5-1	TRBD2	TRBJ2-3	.	TGCGCCAGCAGCCGAGCGGGAGGGCCAACAGATACGCAGTATTTT	CASSRAGGPTDTQYF
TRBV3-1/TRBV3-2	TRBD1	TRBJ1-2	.	TGTGCCAGCAGAGGGGGGACAGGAGGCTATGGCTACACCTTC	CASRGGTGGYGYTF
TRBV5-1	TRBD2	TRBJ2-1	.	TGCGCCAGCAGCTTCTTTCTCCATAGCGGGAGAAACGATGAGCAGTTCTTC	CASSFFLHSGRNDEQFF
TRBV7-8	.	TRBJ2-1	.	TGTGCCGGGGGACAAGCCCGCAATGAGCAGTTCTTC	CAGGQARNEQFF
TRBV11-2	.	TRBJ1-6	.	TGTGCCAGCAGCTCTCTTAATTCACCCCTCCACTTT	CASSSLNSPLHF
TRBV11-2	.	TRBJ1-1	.	TGTGCCAGCAGCTTAGTCGGGGGGACCACTGAAGCTTTCTTT	CASSLVGGTTEAFF
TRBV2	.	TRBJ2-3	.	TGTGCCGGGGGCGAGGGCACAGATACGCAGTATTTT	CAGGEGTDTQYF
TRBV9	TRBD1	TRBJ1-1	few	TGTGCCAGCAGCGTAGGGGGGACAGTGAACACTGAAGCTTTCTTT	CASSVGGTVNTEAFF
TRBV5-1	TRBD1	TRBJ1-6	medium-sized	TGCGCCAGCAGCGCGGGACAGGGCTATTCCTATAATTCACCCCTCCACTTT	CASSAGQGYSYNSPLHF
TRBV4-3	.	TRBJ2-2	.	TGCGCCAGCAGCCTGTACCTCCCCCAGACACAAAACACCGGGGAGCTGTTTTTT	CASSLYLPQTQNTGELFF
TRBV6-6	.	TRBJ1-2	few	TGTGCCAGCAGTTATTACGGGGGCTATGGCTACACCTTC	CASSYYGGYGYTF
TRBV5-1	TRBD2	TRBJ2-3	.	TGCGCCAGCAGCTCCAGCGGGAGCCCAACAGATACGCAGTATTTT	CASSSSGSPTDTQYF
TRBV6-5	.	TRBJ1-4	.	TGTGCCAGCAGGGTGGGGGCAGGGGCTAATGAAAAACTGTTTTTT	CASRVGAGANEKLFF
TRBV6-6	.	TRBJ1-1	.	TGTGCCAGCAGTTCCTACAGGGCCCCTGAAGCTTTCTTT	CASSSYRAPEAFF
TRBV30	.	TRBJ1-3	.	TGTGCCTGGAGTGTCGGGGGAACCTCTGGAAACACCATATATTTT	CAWSVGGTSGNTIYF
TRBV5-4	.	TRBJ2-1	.	TGTGCCAGCAGCTTCGAGGGACTCCACAATGAGCAGTTCTTC	CASSFEGLHNEQFF
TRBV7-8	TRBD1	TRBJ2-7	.	TGTGTCAGCAGCTTAGGCCCAGACAGGGGCTACGAGCAGTACTTC	CVSSLGPDRGYEQYF
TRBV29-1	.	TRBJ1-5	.	TGCAGCGTTGGGGAGATGGGTCAGCCCCAGCATTTT	CSVGEMGQPQHF
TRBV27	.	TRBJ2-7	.	TGTGCCAGCAGTTGCAGGGAATTCCCCTACGAGCAGTACTTC	CASSCREFPYEQYF
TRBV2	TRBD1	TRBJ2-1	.	TGTGCCAGCGGGGGACAGGGGTACAATGAGCAGTTCTTC	CASGGQGYNEQFF
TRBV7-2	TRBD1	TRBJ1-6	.	TGTGCCAGCAGCTCCCCTCAGGGGGCTTGGAATTCACCCCTCCACTTT	CASSSPQGAWNSPLHF
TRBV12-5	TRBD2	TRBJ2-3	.	TGTGCTAGTGGTACTAGCGGCACAGATACGCAGTATTTT	CASGTSGTDTQYF
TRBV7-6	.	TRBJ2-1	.	TGTGCCAGCAGTCGACTAGGTTCCCGCAATGAGCAGTTCTTC	CASSRLGSRNEQFF
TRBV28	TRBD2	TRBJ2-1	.	TGTGCCAGCAGCCTAGCAGCGGGAGTTGGCGATGAGCAGTTCTTC	CASSLAAGVGDEQFF
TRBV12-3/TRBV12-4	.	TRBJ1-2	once	TGTGCCAGCAGTTTGGGGCAGCAATATGGCTACACCTTC	CASSLGQQYGYTF
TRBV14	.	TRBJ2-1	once	TGTGCCAGCAGCGGAAAATCGGGAGTCCGCTACAATGAGCAGTTCTTC	CASSGKSGVRYNEQFF
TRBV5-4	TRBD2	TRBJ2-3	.	TGTGCCAGCAGCCCGGGGACTAGCGAGTTCATGGATACGCAGTATTTT	CASSPGTSEFMDTQYF
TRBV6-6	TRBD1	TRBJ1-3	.	TGTGCCAGCAGTGGGACAGGGCGTGGAAACACCATATATTTT	CASSGTGRGNTIYF
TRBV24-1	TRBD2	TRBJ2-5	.	TGTGCCACCAGTGATTTTGGGCTAGCGGGAGGGATCCAAGAGACCCAGTACTTC	CATSDFGLAGGIQETQYF
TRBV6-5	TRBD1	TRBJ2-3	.	TGTGCCAGCAGCGACAGGGAGACAGATACGCAGTATTTT	CASSDRETDTQYF
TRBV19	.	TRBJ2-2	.	TGTGCCAGTAGTATGAGGACCGGGGAGCTGTTTTTT	CASSMRTGELFF
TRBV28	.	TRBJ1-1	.	TGTGCCAGCAGTTTGATCTCAGGGGCTGAAGCTTTCTTT	CASSLISGAEAFF
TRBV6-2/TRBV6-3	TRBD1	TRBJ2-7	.	TGTGCCAGCAGTTCACGACAGGGGTCCTACGAGCAGTACTTC	CASSSRQGSYEQYF
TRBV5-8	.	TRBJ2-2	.	TGTGCCAGCAGCCTGGGACAAAACACCGGGGAGCTGTTTTTT	CASSLGQNTGELFF
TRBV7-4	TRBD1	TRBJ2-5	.	TGTGCCAGCAGCTTTCGCAGGACAGGCTCGGAGACCCAGTACTTC	CASSFRRTGSETQYF
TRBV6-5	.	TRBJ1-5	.	TGTGCCAGCAGTTACGGGGGGAACAATCAGCCCCAGCATTTT	CASSYGGNNQPQHF
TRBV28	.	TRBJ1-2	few	TGTGCCAGCCGCACGGAGGAATATGGCTACACCTTC	CASRTEEYGYTF
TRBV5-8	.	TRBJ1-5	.	TGTGCCAGCAGCTTGGTGCTCGGGCAGCCCCAGCATTTT	CASSLVLGQPQHF